The present T cell receptor beta chain was sequenced within a study of cytomegalovirus exposure and HLA in healthy donors. Points from the study as a whole: Associated with cytomegalovirus, according to the listing, were around 160 TCR beta chains. TRBV6-2, TRBV6-3 and some other V segments were unresolvable in 87-base-pair reads.

On this clone itself: Its antigen is not known.

Germline CDR1 GTSNPN, CDR2 SVGIG (reference sequence). With V trimmed by 5 bases and J by 5 bases, 3 bases remained unmatched. The CDR3 length is 13 residues. It was with 60 Vbeta and 13 Jbeta primers that the PCR ran. Measured with immunoSEQ multiplex PCR; TCRdb has only the in-frame clones, and not every one. Of about 67,000 clones detected, approximately 92% appear once; the ten largest clones hold roughly an eighth. This TCR was recovered from a woman aged 30 to 39 in good health and CMV-seropositive. This sequence joins TRBV30 and TRBJ2-1; 10 positions agree with TRBD2. Sequenced sample: PBMCs. CDR3 coding DNA: TGTGCCTGGCGGACTAGCGGCCACAATGAGCAGTTCTTC. Amino acids: CAWRTSGHNEQFF.